A selection of T cell receptor beta chains follows, all from one sample in a study of T cells in Graves' hyperthyroidism and ophthalmopathy. TCRdb fed the multiplex PCR reads into MiXCR, producing one record per CDR3 protein. The sample has under 350,000 distinct CDR3 sequences, about an eighth seen once. The specimen was blood. These receptors came from a woman younger than 45 with Graves' hyperthyroidism that later progressed to Graves' ophthalmopathy. Both conserved end residues are part of each CDR3. Fields, in order: J gene, D gene, V gene, clone size, CDR3 DNA, CDR3 protein. The D gene is left open where the match is weak. Not all rows give a size; the values are once, few, many and, for expanded clones, a class.

j_gene: TRBJ2-1
d_gene: -
v_gene: TRBV20-1
abundance: many
CDR3nt: TGCAGTGCTCTCAGGGGCGGGAGTTCGGGTGAGCAGTTCTTC
CDR3aa: CSALRGGSSGEQFF

j_gene: TRBJ2-7
d_gene: TRBD1
v_gene: TRBV29-1
abundance: many
CDR3nt: TGCAGCGTGCGGGACAGGGCCTACGAGCAGTACTTC
CDR3aa: CSVRDRAYEQYF

j_gene: TRBJ1-2
d_gene: -
v_gene: TRBV3-1
abundance: many
CDR3nt: TGTGCCAGCAGCCAAGGGGTCTACTATGGCTACACCTTC
CDR3aa: CASSQGVYYGYTF

j_gene: TRBJ2-5
d_gene: TRBD2
v_gene: TRBV30
abundance: many
CDR3nt: TGTGCCTGGAGTAGCGGTAGCGGGAGGGCCAAGGGAGAGACCCAGTACTTC
CDR3aa: CAWSSGSGRAKGETQYF

j_gene: TRBJ2-7
d_gene: TRBD1
v_gene: TRBV27
abundance: many
CDR3nt: TGTGCCAGCAAGGCAGGGGGCCTCTCCTACGAGCAGTACTTC
CDR3aa: CASKAGGLSYEQYF

j_gene: TRBJ1-6
d_gene: -
v_gene: TRBV28
abundance: -
CDR3nt: TGTGCCAGCAAATGGGGGAGCTCCTATAATTCACCCCTCCACTTT
CDR3aa: CASKWGSSYNSPLHF

j_gene: TRBJ1-4
d_gene: TRBD1
v_gene: TRBV2
abundance: many
CDR3nt: TGTGCCAGCAGCGGACAGGGCTTTGAAAAACTGTTTTTT
CDR3aa: CASSGQGFEKLFF

j_gene: TRBJ2-1
d_gene: TRBD2
v_gene: TRBV27
abundance: many
CDR3nt: TGTGCCAGCAGTCTCCAGGGACTAGCGGCGTACAATGAGCAGTTCTTC
CDR3aa: CASSLQGLAAYNEQFF

j_gene: TRBJ2-7
d_gene: -
v_gene: TRBV18
abundance: many
CDR3nt: TGTGCCAGCTCACTCGGGGGCTTCTTCTCCTACGAGCAGTACTTC
CDR3aa: CASSLGGFFSYEQYF

j_gene: TRBJ1-1
d_gene: -
v_gene: TRBV4-3
abundance: many
CDR3nt: TGCGCCAGCAGCCAAGAATCGACGGTGAACACTGAAGCTTTCTTT
CDR3aa: CASSQESTVNTEAFF

j_gene: TRBJ2-3
d_gene: -
v_gene: TRBV12-3/TRBV12-4
abundance: many
CDR3nt: TGTGCCAGCAGTTTAGAAGTGAATACGCAGTATTTT
CDR3aa: CASSLEVNTQYF

j_gene: TRBJ1-1
d_gene: -
v_gene: TRBV27
abundance: many
CDR3nt: TGTGCCAGCAGTTTCGGGGGAGTATTCACTGAAGCTTTCTTT
CDR3aa: CASSFGGVFTEAFF

j_gene: TRBJ1-1
d_gene: -
v_gene: TRBV19
abundance: few
CDR3nt: TGTGCCAGTAGTATCGGAAGGAGTTGGACTGAAGCTTTCTTT
CDR3aa: CASSIGRSWTEAFF

j_gene: TRBJ2-7
d_gene: TRBD1
v_gene: TRBV28
abundance: many
CDR3nt: TGTGCCAGCAGTTTAGGGACAGGGCCCTACGAGCAGTACTTC
CDR3aa: CASSLGTGPYEQYF

j_gene: TRBJ2-3
d_gene: -
v_gene: TRBV6-2/TRBV6-3
abundance: few
CDR3nt: TGTGCCAGCAGTTACGGTAGACCATACACAGATACGCAGTATTTT
CDR3aa: CASSYGRPYTDTQYF

j_gene: TRBJ2-5
d_gene: TRBD2
v_gene: TRBV7-2
abundance: few
CDR3nt: TGTGCCAGCAGCTTTACGGGGACTAGCCGAGAGACCCAGTACTTC
CDR3aa: CASSFTGTSRETQYF

j_gene: TRBJ2-5
d_gene: -
v_gene: TRBV25-1
abundance: few
CDR3nt: TGTGCCAGCACCGATGGACCGCGCTGGGGGGAGACCCAGTACTTC
CDR3aa: CASTDGPRWGETQYF

j_gene: TRBJ2-1
d_gene: TRBD1
v_gene: TRBV3-1
abundance: -
CDR3nt: TGTGCCAGCAGCCCGGGACAGTTTTACAATGAGCAGTTCTTC
CDR3aa: CASSPGQFYNEQFF

j_gene: TRBJ1-3
d_gene: -
v_gene: TRBV7-9
abundance: -
CDR3nt: TGTGCCAGCAGCTTAGAGGGGCGGGGAAACACCATATATTTT
CDR3aa: CASSLEGRGNTIYF

j_gene: TRBJ1-1
d_gene: -
v_gene: TRBV10-2
abundance: -
CDR3nt: TGCGCCAGCAGTGACGGAGGGCTTTTCAGCACTGAAGCTTTCTTT
CDR3aa: CASSDGGLFSTEAFF

j_gene: TRBJ2-1
d_gene: TRBD2
v_gene: TRBV7-3
abundance: few
CDR3nt: TGTGCCAGCAGCCCTCTAGCGGCGGGAGCGATCGGTGGGCAGTTCTTC
CDR3aa: CASSPLAAGAIGGQFF

j_gene: TRBJ2-7
d_gene: -
v_gene: TRBV7-9
abundance: -
CDR3nt: TGTGCCAGCAGCAGGACCTCCTACTACGAGCAGTACTTC
CDR3aa: CASSRTSYYEQYF

j_gene: TRBJ2-2
d_gene: -
v_gene: TRBV28
abundance: few
CDR3nt: TGTGCCAGCGCCCGGACCAACCTATTTACCGGGGAGCTGTTTTTT
CDR3aa: CASARTNLFTGELFF

j_gene: TRBJ2-7
d_gene: -
v_gene: TRBV3-1
abundance: many
CDR3nt: TGTGCCAGCAGCCCCGTGACCGGGACTCCGGAGGGATACGAGCAGTACTTC
CDR3aa: CASSPVTGTPEGYEQYF

j_gene: TRBJ2-1
d_gene: -
v_gene: TRBV5-1
abundance: many
CDR3nt: TGCGCCAGCAGCTTGGACGGAGGGGGCTCCAATGAGCAGTTCTTC
CDR3aa: CASSLDGGGSNEQFF